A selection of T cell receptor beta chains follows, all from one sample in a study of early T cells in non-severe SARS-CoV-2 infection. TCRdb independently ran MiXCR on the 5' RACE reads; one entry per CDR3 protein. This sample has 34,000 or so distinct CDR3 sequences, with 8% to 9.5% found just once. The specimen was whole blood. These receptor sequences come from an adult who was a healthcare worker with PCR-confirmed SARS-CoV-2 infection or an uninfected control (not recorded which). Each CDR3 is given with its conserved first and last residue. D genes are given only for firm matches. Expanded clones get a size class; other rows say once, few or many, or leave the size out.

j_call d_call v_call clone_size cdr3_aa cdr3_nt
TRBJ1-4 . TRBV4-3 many CASSQGGGRGEKLFF TGCGCCAGCAGCCAAGGGGGTGGCAGGGGAGAAAAACTGTTTTTT
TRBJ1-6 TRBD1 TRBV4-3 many CASSQEGGTGRSPLHF TGCGCCAGCAGCCAAGAAGGGGGGACAGGAAGGTCACCCCTCCACTTT
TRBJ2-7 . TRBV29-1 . CSVQGTGQMALQYF TGCAGCGTTCAAGGTACTGGGCAGATGGCGTTGCAGTACTTC
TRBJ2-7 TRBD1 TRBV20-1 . CSARDGDRGRYEQYF TGCAGTGCTAGAGATGGGGACAGGGGGAGGTACGAGCAGTACTTC
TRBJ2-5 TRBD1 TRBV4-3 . CASSQAGGSETQYF TGCGCCAGCAGCCAAGCAGGGGGTTCTGAGACCCAGTACTTC
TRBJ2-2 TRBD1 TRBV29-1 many CSVDRANTGELFF TGCAGCGTGGACAGGGCCAACACCGGGGAGCTGTTTTTT
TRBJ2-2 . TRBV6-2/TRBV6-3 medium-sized CVTRGALTGELFF TGTGTCACAAGGGGGGCCTTAACCGGGGAGCTGTTTTTT
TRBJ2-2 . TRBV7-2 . CASSPSSRGNTGELFF TGTGCCAGCAGCCCTTCGAGCAGGGGGAACACCGGGGAGCTGTTTTTT
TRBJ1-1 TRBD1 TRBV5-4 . CASSGRGTATEAFF TGTGCCAGCAGCGGAAGAGGGACAGCCACTGAAGCTTTCTTT
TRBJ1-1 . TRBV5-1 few CASSREHQNTEAFF TGCGCCAGCAGCCGAGAACACCAGAACACTGAAGCTTTCTTT
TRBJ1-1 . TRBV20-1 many CSAAGTEAFF TGCAGTGCCGCGGGCACTGAAGCTTTCTTT
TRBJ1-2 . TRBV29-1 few CSADQDYYGYTF TGCAGCGCAGACCAGGACTACTATGGCTACACCTTC
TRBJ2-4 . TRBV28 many CASSLFLAKNIQYF TGTGCCAGCAGTTTATTCCTAGCCAAAAACATTCAGTACTTC
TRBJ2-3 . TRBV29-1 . CSVVTATDTQYF TGCAGCGTTGTGACAGCCACTGATACGCAGTATTTT
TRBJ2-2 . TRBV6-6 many CASSGYGSGTGELFF TGTGCCAGCAGTGGGTATGGCTCGGGCACCGGGGAGCTGTTTTTT
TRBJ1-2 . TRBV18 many CASSPLGREASYGYTF TGTGCCAGCTCACCACTCGGCAGGGAGGCTTCCTATGGCTACACCTTC
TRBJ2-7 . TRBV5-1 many CASSLPNSYEQYF TGCGCCAGCAGCTTGCCGAATTCCTACGAGCAGTACTTC
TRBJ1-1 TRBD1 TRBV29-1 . CSVTGQGTEAFF TGCAGCGTTACGGGACAGGGCACTGAAGCTTTCTTT
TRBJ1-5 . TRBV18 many CASSPQGNQPQHF TGTGCCAGCTCACCCCAGGGGAATCAGCCCCAGCATTTT
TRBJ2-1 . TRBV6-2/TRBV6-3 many CASSSPGFWGANNEQFF TGTGCCAGCAGTAGCCCGGGTTTTTGGGGGGCCAACAATGAGCAGTTCTTC
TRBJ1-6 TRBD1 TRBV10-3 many CAISKGDRDNSPLHF TGTGCCATCAGTAAAGGGGACAGGGATAATTCACCCCTCCACTTT
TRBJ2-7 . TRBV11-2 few CASSLPRRRGSSYEQYF TGTGCCAGCAGCTTACCCCGGAGGAGGGGGAGCTCCTACGAGCAGTACTTC
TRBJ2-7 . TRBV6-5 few CASSYSYDTYEQYF TGTGCCAGCAGTTACTCTTATGACACCTACGAGCAGTACTTC
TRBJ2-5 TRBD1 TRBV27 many CASIPIGDRGHETQYF TGTGCCAGCATCCCTATCGGGGACAGGGGGCATGAGACCCAGTACTTC
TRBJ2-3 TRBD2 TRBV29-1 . CSVGPSGVSTDTQYF TGCAGCGTCGGACCTAGCGGGGTGAGCACAGATACGCAGTATTTT
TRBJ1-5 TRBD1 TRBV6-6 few CASIQGVNQPQHF TGTGCCAGCATCCAGGGGGTCAATCAGCCCCAGCATTTT
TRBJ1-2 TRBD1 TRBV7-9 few CASSPGGQSLYGYTF TGTGCCAGCAGCCCAGGGGGGCAGTCCCTCTATGGCTACACCTTC
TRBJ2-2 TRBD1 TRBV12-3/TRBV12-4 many CASSLGQGTHTGELFF TGTGCCAGCAGTTTAGGACAGGGGACCCACACCGGGGAGCTGTTTTTT
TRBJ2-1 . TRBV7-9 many CASSSGTGKHNEQFF TGTGCCAGCAGCTCCGGAACAGGGAAACACAATGAGCAGTTCTTC
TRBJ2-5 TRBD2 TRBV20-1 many CSAGLAGETQYF TGCAGTGCGGGACTAGCGGGGGAGACCCAGTACTTC
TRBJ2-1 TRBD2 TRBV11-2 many CASSLAAGAYNEQFF TGTGCCAGCAGCTTAGCAGCGGGAGCTTACAATGAGCAGTTCTTC
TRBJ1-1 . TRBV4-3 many CASSQDQSGGEGLMAEAFF TGCGCCAGCAGCCAAGATCAAAGTGGGGGAGAGGGCTTGATGGCTGAAGCTTTCTTT
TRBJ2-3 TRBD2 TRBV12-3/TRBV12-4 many CASSLGLAGFSDTQYF TGTGCCAGCAGTTTGGGACTAGCGGGGTTTTCAGATACGCAGTATTTT
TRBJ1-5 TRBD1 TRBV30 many CASGRGSNQPQHF TGTGCCTCAGGCAGGGGGAGCAATCAGCCCCAGCATTTT
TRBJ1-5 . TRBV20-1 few CSAPSAGRGNNQPQHF TGCAGTGCTCCCTCTGCGGGCAGGGGAAACAATCAGCCCCAGCATTTT
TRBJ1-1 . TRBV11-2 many CASSLERGQEAFF TGTGCCAGCAGCTTAGAGCGTGGCCAGGAAGCTTTCTTT
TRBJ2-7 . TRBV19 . CASSPVPGYEQYF TGTGCCAGTAGTCCCGTCCCCGGCTACGAGCAGTACTTC
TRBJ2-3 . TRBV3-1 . CASSQAPGGATTDTQYF TGTGCCAGCAGCCAAGCTCCCGGGGGAGCAACCACAGATACGCAGTATTTT
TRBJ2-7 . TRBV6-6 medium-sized CASSTRVRSYEQYF TGTGCCAGCAGTACCAGGGTTCGGTCCTACGAGCAGTACTTC
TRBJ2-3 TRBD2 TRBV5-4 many CASSSGGAGDTQYF TGTGCCAGCAGCTCCGGGGGGGCCGGAGATACGCAGTATTTT
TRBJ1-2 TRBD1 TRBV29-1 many CSVFGTDRTYGYTF TGCAGCGTTTTCGGGACAGACAGAACCTATGGCTACACCTTC
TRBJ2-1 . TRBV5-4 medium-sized CASSPPAREQFF TGTGCCAGCAGCCCCCCAGCGCGTGAGCAGTTCTTC
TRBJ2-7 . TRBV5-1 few CASSLNYEQYF TGCGCCAGCAGCTTAAACTACGAGCAGTACTTC
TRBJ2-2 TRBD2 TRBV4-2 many CASSQAGLAGITGELFF TGTGCCAGCAGCCAGGCGGGACTAGCGGGGATTACCGGGGAGCTGTTTTTT
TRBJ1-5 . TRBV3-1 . CASKNSPNSNQPQHF TGTGCCAGCAAAAATAGCCCGAATAGCAATCAGCCCCAGCATTTT
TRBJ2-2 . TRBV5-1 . CASSFPGTMGTGELFF TGCGCCAGCAGCTTTCCGGGGACCATGGGCACCGGGGAGCTGTTTTTT
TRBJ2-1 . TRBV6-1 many CASMIRGAGPYSTNEQFF TGTGCCAGCATGATCCGGGGCGCTGGACCCTATTCAACCAATGAGCAGTTCTTC
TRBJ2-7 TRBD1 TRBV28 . CASSPTGTGGFEQYF TGTGCCAGCAGTCCAACCGGGACAGGGGGCTTCGAGCAGTACTTC
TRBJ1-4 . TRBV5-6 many CASSPRGTLGQKLFF TGTGCCAGCAGCCCGCGGGGTACTCTTGGGCAAAAACTGTTTTTT
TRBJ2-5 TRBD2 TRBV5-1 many CASRAGGKYQETQYF TGCGCCAGCAGAGCGGGGGGCAAATACCAAGAGACCCAGTACTTC
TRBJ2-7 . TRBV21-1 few CASSKEGGDSYEQYF TGTGCCAGCAGCAAAGAAGGCGGAGACTCCTACGAGCAGTACTTC
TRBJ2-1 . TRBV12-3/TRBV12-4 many CASSFDLEDPTSNEQFF TGTGCCAGCAGTTTTGATCTGGAGGACCCGACCTCCAATGAGCAGTTCTTC
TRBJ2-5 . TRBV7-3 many CASSLRPGRETQYF TGTGCCAGCAGCTTAAGGCCAGGGAGGGAGACCCAGTACTTC
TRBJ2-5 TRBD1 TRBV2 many CASGQGQETQYF TGTGCCAGCGGACAGGGGCAAGAGACCCAGTACTTC
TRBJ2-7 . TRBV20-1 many CSAAVGGSYEQYF TGCAGTGCTGCCGTCGGGGGCTCCTACGAGCAGTACTTC